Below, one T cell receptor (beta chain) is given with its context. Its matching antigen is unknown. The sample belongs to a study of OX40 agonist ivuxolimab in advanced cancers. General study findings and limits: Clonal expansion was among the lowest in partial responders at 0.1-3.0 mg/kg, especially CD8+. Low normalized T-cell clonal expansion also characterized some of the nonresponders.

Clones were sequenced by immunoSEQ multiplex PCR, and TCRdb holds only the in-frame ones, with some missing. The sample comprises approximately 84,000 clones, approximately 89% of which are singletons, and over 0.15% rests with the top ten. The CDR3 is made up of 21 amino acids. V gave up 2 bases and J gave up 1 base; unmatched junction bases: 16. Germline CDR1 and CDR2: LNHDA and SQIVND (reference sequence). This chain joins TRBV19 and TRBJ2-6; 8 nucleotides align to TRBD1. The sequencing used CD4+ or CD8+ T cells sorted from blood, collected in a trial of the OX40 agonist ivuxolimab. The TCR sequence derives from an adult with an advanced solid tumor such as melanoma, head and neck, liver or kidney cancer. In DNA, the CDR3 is TGTGCCAGTAGTATACGGGGCAGGGGGCTGCCAGAGGGGTCTGGGGCCAACGTCCTGACTTTC. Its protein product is CASSIRGRGLPEGSGANVLTF. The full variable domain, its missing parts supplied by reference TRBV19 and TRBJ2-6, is DGGITQSPKYLFRKEGQNVTLSCEQNLNHDAMYWYRQDPGQGLRLIYYSQIVNDFQKGDIAEGYSVSREKKESFPLTVTSAQKNPTAFYLCASSIRGRGLPEGSGANVLTFGAGSRLTVL.